Each of the 7 T cell receptor beta chains below was sequenced from the same sample in a study of shared clonotypes between healthy human individuals. TCRdb's copy holds only in-frame clones and misses some; the assay was immunoSEQ multiplex PCR. The table has 2 million to 2.5 million clones, roughly 92% seen once. The sequenced sample consisted of naive CD4+ T cells from PBMCs. Subset described: CD45RA+ positively selected. These receptors all stem from a man between 18 and 35 years old in good health. Some clones in this sample may be carry-over from other donors' samples.

This chain uses TRBV4-1 with TRBJ2-5, with 12 bases lining up with TRBD2. After removal of 0 bases from V and 7 bases from J, the junction contained 6 bases not matched to a gene. Germline loops: CDR1 MGHRA, CDR2 YSYEKL. This CDR3 is 16 amino acids long. The CDR3 region has the DNA TGCGCCAGCAGCCAAGACAGTCTAGCGGGAGGGCGGACCCAGTACTTC. This codes for CASSQDSLAGGRTQYF.

This chain joins TRBV19 and TRBJ1-5; D may be TRBD1 (6 bases). The CDR3 runs to 17 residues. Germline assignment: CDR1 LNHDA and CDR2 SQIVND (reference sequence). V was cut by 1 base and J by 6 bases, with 19 bases left in between. In nucleotides, the CDR3 is TGTGCCAGTAGTATAGCGTATTGGGGGCAAGCTGGTCAGCCCCAGCATTTT. Its translation: CASSIAYWGQAGQPQHF.

This clone was seen a single time. The rearrangement links TRBV28 to TRBJ2-7, with TRBD2 matching over 15 bases. J was trimmed by 6 bases and V by 3 bases; bases with no gene match: 6. Germline CDR1 is MDHEN and CDR2 is SYDVKM. The CDR3 consists of 16 residues. CDR3 residues: CASSFGTSGRRGEQYF. CDR3 nucleotide sequence: TGTGCCAGCAGTTTCGGGACTAGCGGGAGGAGGGGCGAGCAGTACTTC.

This chain links TRBV18 with TRBJ1-4; no clear D. Germline V gene sequence: CDR1 KGHSH, CDR2 LQKENI. The CDR3 consists of 14 residues. Trimming cost V 6 bases and J 8 bases, with 16 bases left between them. CDR3 loop: CASSPDRASEKLFF. The CDR3 region has the DNA TGTGCCAGCTCTCCGGACCGGGCTAGCGAAAAACTGTTTTTT.

V usage is TRBV9 and J usage is TRBJ2-7; the D call may be TRBD1 or TRBD2 (7 bases each). The V end lost 4 bases, the J end lost 1 base, and 21 bases lay between the germline ends. The CDR3 contains 17 residues. Germline loops: CDR1 SGDLS, CDR2 YYNGEE. CDR3 amino acids: CASSPGGGERGSYEQYF. The CDR3 DNA reads as TGTGCCAGCAGCCCAGGGGGAGGGGAACGGGGATCCTACGAGCAGTACTTC.

This chain uses TRBV28 with TRBJ2-3, with 14 nucleotides matching TRBD2. The CDR3 contains 19 residues. From germline, CDR1 is MDHEN and CDR2 SYDVKM. V was pared by 3 bases and J by 0 bases, with 8 bases of the junction left unmatched. The CDR3 loop reads CASSFTGLAGDESTDTQYF. The DNA for the CDR3 is TGTGCCAGCAGTTTTACGGGACTAGCGGGAGACGAGAGCACAGATACGCAGTATTTT.

This chain connects TRBV5-1 to TRBJ2-5; a possible D gene is TRBD1 (5 bases). The CDR3 has 14 amino acids. Per germline, CDR1 SGHRS and CDR2 YFSETQ. Trimming cost V 4 bases and J 1 base, with 11 bases left between them. The CDR3 nucleotides are TGCGCCAGCAGCCCCGCAGGGCTCCAAGAGACCCAGTACTTC. It yields the protein CASSPAGLQETQYF.